This T cell receptor (beta chain) is from a study of identical twins' blood T cells (dated by TCRdb to 2012 to 2015). About the investigation overall: Roughly 50 million Illumina reads were obtained across roughly 12 libraries, comprising six alpha-chain and six beta-chain libraries. The study compared TCR alpha and beta chain repertoires of three pairs of monozygous twins using next-generation sequencing to assess genetic influence on repertoire formation.

The CDR3 numbers 14 residues from cysteine through phenylalanine. Only the CDR3 part of the read is kept: 42 bases, read in frame from the first base. Taken from the germline V gene, the CDR1 and CDR2 loops are SGHDT and YYEEEE. V drops 2 bases and J drops 0 bases, leaving 8 bases in between. Six healthy women forming three monozygous twin pairs were used as donors. All three twin pairs had been reared together, and it was thought likely that the same infectious agents and vaccines had been met by these twin pairs. RNA was isolated from peripheral blood mononuclear cells and used to prepare TCR cDNA libraries. General conclusions and limits of the study: Among the most abundant TCRbeta clonotypes, each donor shared more CDR3 sequences with her twin than with unrelated donors. Because the twins were raised together, environmental influences could not be ruled out as an explanation for the similarity between twins. The count of CDR3 clonotypes shared by two donors depended mainly on the product of the two donors' cloneset sizes, and twins did not clearly depart from this trend. V gene usage was reported to be markedly more similar within twin pairs than between unrelated donors, even among non-selected out-of-frame TCRbeta clonotypes. Independent studies were stated to be required to validate the proposed role of the TCRalpha J segment in MHC recognition during thymic selection.

As regards this clonotype: Its specific antigen is unknown. No much larger clonotype is one base removed from it; base qualities were not supplied.

Receptor amplification or capture employed 5' RACE. These reads were obtained on an Illumina Genome Analyzer IIx. RNA-based TCR cDNA libraries were prepared by a previously described protocol with several modifications. To prevent cross-contamination, barcodes specific to each sample were added to both ends of every TCR cDNA library during cDNA synthesis and amplification. In the paper's pipeline: Between about 85,000 and nearly 550,000 clonotypes were identified per individual, with roughly 2.2 to 3.6 million CDR3-containing reads per library. Reads with improper barcode index combinations were discarded, and clonesets were then built for each library with the MiTCR software. While assembling CDR3 clonotypes, MiTCR filtered or rescued low-quality reads and corrected PCR and sequencing errors. Artificial out-of-frame clonotypes were mapped to in-frame sequences, with one indel allowed in the CDR3, and then removed. Similarity of V and J gene usage between donors was measured as Jensen-Shannon divergence divided by mean entropy. The raw public reads went through TCRdb reprocessing: fastp at Q25, MiXCR clone calling, in-frame beta chains kept. A single entry per CDR3 protein holds the most common genes and DNA from its merged rows. V and J calls and clone size were set by TCRdb, not the authors. The sample records 400,000 or so distinct CDR3 sequences, about 28% of which are singletons. The top ten clones comprise more than 5.5% of the sample.

Recombination linked TRBV5-6 to TRBJ1-1; no D gene can be assigned with confidence. Sequenced: PBMCs. The receptor was derived from a woman aged 18 to 55 in good health. The DNA sequence is as follows: TGTGCCAGCAGCTTATCCCATATGAACACTGAAGCTTTCTTT. Translated, this gives CASSLSHMNTEAFF.